What follows are 28 T cell receptor beta chains derived from one specimen sequenced in a study of T-cell memory formation after mild COVID-19. TCRdb used MiXCR to reprocess the 5' RACE reads, holding one entry per CDR3 protein. The sample has about 160,000 distinct CDR3 sequences, roughly a third seen once. Sequences were obtained from PBMCs or a T cell subset sorted from them (not recorded which). All receptors come from an adult woman who had mild COVID-19 (a few samples of this study predate the infection). Cell type and time point are not known.

The chain couples TRBV6-5 to TRBJ2-7; 9 bases line up with TRBD1. Losses at the gene ends were 2 bases for V and 3 bases for J; bases not matched to a gene: 5. The CDR3 runs to 15 residues. Germline assignment: CDR1 MNHEY and CDR2 SVGAGI. The CDR3 DNA reads TGTGCCAGCAGTTACCAGGGACAGGGCTACTACGAGCAGTACTTC. Its protein product is CASSYQGQGYYEQYF.

This clonotype appeared many times. The chain employs TRBV15 and TRBJ1-1; the D gene is possibly TRBD1 (5 bases). Germline CDR1 LNHNV, CDR2 YYDKDF (reference sequence). The CDR3 is made up of 13 amino acids. Deletions cut 4 bases from V and 4 bases from J, with 10 bases between. In DNA, the CDR3 is TGTGCCACCAGCATAAAGAGGGGCACTGAAGCTTTCTTT. Amino acids: CATSIKRGTEAFF.

This clonotype was counted only a few times. One end of the junction fails to match germline, which may point to a read error. Here the CDR3 DNA reads TGTGCCAGCAGCCATAGTTTAGAGCTGAAGTCCTTC. It encodes CASSHSLELKSF. The chain couples TRBV7-9 to TRBJ2-1; D call uncertain. The CDR3 spans 12 residues. Germline CDR1 SEHNR, CDR2 FQNEAQ (reference sequence).

The chain is built from TRBV19 and TRBJ1-2; D is uncertain. The CDR3 length is 14 residues. Germline values: CDR1 LNHDA, CDR2 SQIVND (reference sequence). V was trimmed by 4 bases and J by 0 bases, leaving 9 bases between them. CDR3 DNA: TGTGCCAGTAGTACACAGCATACTAACTATGGCTACACCTTC. Protein: CASSTQHTNYGYTF.

This clonotype showed up many times. The chain has TRBV5-6 and TRBJ1-1, with D possibly matching TRBD1 (5 bases). V gave up 3 bases and J gave up 4 bases, with 16 bases separating them. The CDR3 is 15 residues long. CDR1 is SGHDT and CDR2 is YYEEEE in the germline V gene. DNA of the CDR3: TGTGCCAGCAGCTACCCGGGGGGAATTGGCACTGAAGCTTTCTTT. Its protein product is CASSYPGGIGTEAFF. The whole variable domain, remainder taken from reference TRBV5-6 and TRBJ1-1, is DAGVTQSPTHLIKTRGQQVTLRCSPKSGHDTVSWYQQALGQGPQFIFQYYEEEERQRGNFPDRFSGHQFPNYSSELNVNALLLGDSALYLCASSYPGGIGTEAFFGQGTRLTVV.

V is TRBV11-3 and J is TRBJ2-1; 9 bases are a match to TRBD2. Germline V gene lookup returns CDR1 SGHNT and CDR2 YENEEA. The CDR3 loop spans 13 amino acids. V was clipped by 5 bases and J by 6 bases; unmatched bases: 2. CDR3: CASSGGGGNEQFF. CDR3 DNA sequence: TGTGCCAGCAGCGGCGGGGGGGGCAATGAGCAGTTCTTC. The full variable domain, its missing parts supplied by reference TRBV11-3 and TRBJ2-1, is EAGVVQSPRYKIIEKKQPVAFWCNPISGHNTLYWYLQNLGQGPELLIRYENEEAVDDSQLPKDRFSAERLKGVDSTLKIQPAELGDSAVYLCASSGGGGNEQFFGPGTRLTVL.

There are a few counts of this clonotype. The CDR3: CASSTRAGNQPQHF. The CDR3 nucleotides read TGTGCCAGCAGCACTAGGGCAGGCAATCAGCCCCAGCATTTT. The V gene is TRBV7-2, the J gene TRBJ1-5, with D unresolved. V was shortened by 5 bases and J by 2 bases, with 10 bases between the two germline ends. The CDR3 length is 14 residues. Germline CDR1 is SGHTA and CDR2 is FQGNSA.

V and J are TRBV7-8 and TRBJ2-7, with 9 bases that match TRBD1. Germline V gene lookup returns CDR1 SGHVS and CDR2 FQNEAQ. Trimming took 3 bases from V and 3 from J; bases not matched to a gene: 6. The CDR3 totals 15 residues. The DNA for the CDR3 is TGTGCCAGCAGCTTTTCGGGGACAGGGCACTACGAGCAGTACTTC. Protein: CASSFSGTGHYEQYF.

The J gene is TRBJ1-2, the V gene TRBV2; D remains unclear. Trimming removed 2 bases at V and 2 bases at J, with 9 bases between. Looked up from germline, CDR1 is SNHLY and CDR2 is FYNNEI. The CDR3 loop spans 14 amino acids. Written as DNA, the CDR3 is TGTGCCAGCAGTGAATCTCATGGGAACTATGGCTACACCTTC. Amino acids: CASSESHGNYGYTF.

The chain is built from TRBV6-1 and TRBJ2-5, with D possibly TRBD2 on 6 matching bases. Germline loops: CDR1 MNHNS, CDR2 SASEGT. The length of the CDR3 is 15 residues. V was pared by 7 bases and J by 4 bases, with 19 bases between. CDR3 loop: CASTRVGGDGETQYF. The CDR3 DNA follows: TGTGCCAGCACCCGGGTAGGCGGGGACGGAGAGACCCAGTACTTC.

In this sample, this clonotype turned up many times. This chain connects TRBV18 to TRBJ1-1, with 9 positions matching TRBD1. Unmatched junction bases numbered 4, after V lost 8 bases and J lost 3 bases. This CDR3 region has 13 residues. Germline V gene lookup returns CDR1 KGHSH and CDR2 LQKENI. CDR3 sequence (DNA): TGTGCCAGCCGACAGGGGGTGGACACTGAAGCTTTCTTT. It encodes CASRQGVDTEAFF.

This clonotype has only a few counts. The chain carries TRBV27 and TRBJ2-7; D unresolved. The germline gives CDR1 MNHEY, CDR2 SMNVEV (reference sequence). Trimming removed 2 bases at V and 0 bases at J, with 8 bases between. The CDR3 consists of 14 residues. The CDR3 here is CASSLRVSSYEQYF. CDR3 in DNA: TGTGCCAGCAGTTTAAGGGTTAGCTCCTACGAGCAGTACTTC.

This rearrangement joins TRBV4-3 to TRBJ2-5; weak D call: TRBD1 (6 bases). This CDR3 comprises 13 residues. V was pared by 6 bases and J by 0 bases, with 8 bases between. Germline V CDR1 and CDR2: LGHNA, YSLEER. The CDR3 protein is CASSTGYQETQYF. The CDR3 coding sequence is TGCGCCAGCAGTACAGGGTACCAAGAGACCCAGTACTTC.

V gene TRBV18 combines with J gene TRBJ2-5, with D uncertain. The V and J ends lost 0 bases and 5 bases respectively, with 7 bases between them. The CDR3 spans 13 residues. Germline assignment: CDR1 KGHSH and CDR2 LQKENI. As DNA, the CDR3 is TGTGCCAGCTCACCACCGGTTCTGGAGACCCAGTACTTC. It codes for CASSPPVLETQYF.

The table lists this clonotype with a few counts. The gene calls are TRBV7-9 and TRBJ2-7; D may be TRBD1 (5 bases). Trimming cost V 5 bases and J 9 bases, with 14 bases left between them. From germline, CDR1 is SEHNR and CDR2 FQNEAQ (reference sequence). This CDR3 is built from 12 residues. DNA of the CDR3: TGTGCCAGCAGCCTTTCGGACAATCTGCAGTACTTC. This translates into CASSLSDNLQYF.

This chain joins TRBV7-2 and TRBJ2-7; D is ambiguous. From germline, CDR1 is SGHTA and CDR2 FQGNSA. V was clipped by 5 bases and J by 7 bases, with 12 bases between them. The CDR3 is made up of 12 amino acids. CDR3 sequence (DNA): TGTGCCAGCAGCCAGGCCCGTGGGGAGCAGTACTTC. It codes for CASSQARGEQYF. Together with reference TRBV7-2 and TRBJ2-7, the CDR3 gives the full variable domain: GAGVSQSPSNKVTEKGKDVELRCDPISGHTALYWYRQSLGQGLEFLIYFQGNSAPDKSGLPSDRFSAERTGGSVSTLTIQRTQQEDSAVYLCASSQARGEQYFGPGTRLTVT.

The rearrangement links TRBV3-1 to TRBJ2-7, with 9 bases identical to TRBD2. This CDR3 is built from 17 residues. The germline V gene encodes CDR1 LGHDT and CDR2 YNNKEL (reference sequence). The ends lost 1 base at V and 6 bases at J; junction bases unmatched: 13. CDR3 sequence (DNA): TGTGCCAGCAGCCAAGTGTCTAGCGGGACCGGTTCCAGCGAGCAGTACTTC. Protein product: CASSQVSSGTGSSEQYF.

The CDR3 DNA is TGTGCCAGCTCACCAAGGGACACCATCACAGATACGCAGTATTTT. Protein sequence: CASSPRDTITDTQYF. J is TRBJ2-3 and V is TRBV18, with D possibly TRBD1 on 6 matching bases. This CDR3 has 15 residues. The germline V gene encodes CDR1 KGHSH and CDR2 LQKENI. Trimming left V 2 bases short and J 2 bases short, with 11 bases between.

The chain uses TRBV12-3 or TRBV12-4 and TRBJ2-7, with D perhaps matching TRBD1 (5 bases). There are 14 residues in the CDR3. V was shortened by 7 bases and J by 0 bases, with 13 bases between the two germline ends. The CDR3 protein is CASTLRGHSYEQYF. The CDR3 nucleotides read TGTGCCAGCACCCTTAGGGGCCACTCCTACGAGCAGTACTTC.

The chain recombines TRBV7-8 with TRBJ2-1; 9 positions match TRBD2. Losses at the gene ends were 7 bases for V and 4 bases for J; bases not matched to a gene: 11. CDR3 length: 16 amino acids. Per germline, CDR1 SGHVS and CDR2 FQNEAQ. This CDR3 reads CASTAPTSGPYNEQFF. CDR3 in DNA: TGTGCCAGCACCGCACCAACTAGCGGGCCTTACAATGAGCAGTTCTTC.

In this sample, this clonotype turned up a few times. The V gene is TRBV20-1, the J gene TRBJ1-6; tentatively, D is TRBD1 (6 bases). This CDR3 comprises 15 residues. Germline CDR1 and CDR2: DFQATT and SNEGSKA (reference sequence). V lost 3 bases and J 0 bases, leaving 9 bases between the germline ends. CDR3 sequence reads: CSASTGSSYNSPLHF. In nucleotides, the CDR3 is TGCAGTGCTAGTACAGGGAGCTCCTATAATTCACCCCTCCACTTT.

This sequence joins TRBV5-6 and TRBJ2-5, with a weak D call TRBD1 (6 bases). The CDR3 extends over 17 amino acids. V lost 4 bases, J lost 3 bases, and 22 bases lay in between. Germline CDR1 reads SGHDT; CDR2 reads YYEEEE. The CDR3 is CASSPGTLRWAEETQYF. In DNA form, the CDR3 reads TGTGCCAGCAGCCCCGGGACACTCCGCTGGGCCGAAGAGACCCAGTACTTC. The full variable domain, completed using reference TRBV5-6 and TRBJ2-5, is DAGVTQSPTHLIKTRGQQVTLRCSPKSGHDTVSWYQQALGQGPQFIFQYYEEEERQRGNFPDRFSGHQFPNYSSELNVNALLLGDSALYLCASSPGTLRWAEETQYFGPGTRLLVL.

The chain couples TRBV2 to TRBJ2-3, with D uncertain. The CDR3 contains 12 residues. CDR1 and CDR2 from the germline V gene are SNHLY and FYNNEI. V was pared by 4 bases and J by 6 bases, with 8 bases between. The CDR3 sequence is CASSALGDTQYF. CDR3 coding DNA: TGTGCCAGCAGTGCTCTCGGGGATACGCAGTATTTT.

V is TRBV29-1 and J is TRBJ2-3; 8 nucleotides align to TRBD2. V dropped 2 bases and J dropped 5; count of bases not matched to a gene: 9. Germline loops: CDR1 SQVTM, CDR2 ANQGSEA. The CDR3 is 15 residues long. The CDR3 spells CSVESVAGIIDTQYF. Here the CDR3 DNA reads TGCAGCGTTGAAAGCGTAGCGGGAATAATAGATACGCAGTATTTT.

This clonotype was seen a few times. The chain uses TRBV30 and TRBJ2-1; D gene unclear. Germline V lookup: CDR1 GTSNPN, CDR2 SVGIG (reference sequence). V was clipped by 3 bases and J by 9 bases, with 12 bases between them. The CDR3 runs to 12 residues. This CDR3 reads CAWRDLASEQFF. In nucleotides, the CDR3 is TGTGCCTGGAGGGACCTTGCGTCTGAGCAGTTCTTC. Complete variable domain (other parts from reference TRBV30 and TRBJ2-1): SQTIHQWPATLVQPVGSPLSLECTVEGTSNPNLYWYRQAAGRGLQLLFYSVGIGQISSEVPQNLSASRPQDRQFILSSKKLLLSDSGFYLCAWRDLASEQFFGPGTRLTVL.

The table lists this clonotype with a few counts. V and J are TRBV27 and TRBJ1-4, with D unclear. Germline V CDR1 and CDR2: MNHEY, SMNVEV (reference sequence). The CDR3 runs 14 residues. V shed 4 bases and J shed 6 bases, with 12 bases lying between them. The CDR3 spells CASSSAAIYEKLFF. CDR3 DNA: TGTGCCAGCAGTTCGGCAGCAATCTATGAAAAACTGTTTTTT.

This sequence joins TRBV3-1 and TRBJ2-7, with 11 bases identical to TRBD2. With V trimmed by 4 bases and J by 3 bases, 5 bases remained unmatched. Germline-derived CDR1 and CDR2 are LGHDT and YNNKEL (reference sequence). The CDR3 is made up of 15 amino acids. The CDR3 region has the DNA TGTGCCAGCAGCCTCGGGACTAGCGGAATCTACGAGCAGTACTTC. Amino acid sequence: CASSLGTSGIYEQYF.

The sample holds a few counts of this clonotype. The genes are TRBV4-1 and TRBJ1-1; D uncertain. Per germline, CDR1 MGHRA and CDR2 YSYEKL. Trimming took 1 base from V and 3 from J, leaving 9 bases between them. The CDR3 totals 14 residues. The CDR3 bases are TGCGCCAGCAGCCAAGTAGTTAGGGACACTGAAGCTTTCTTT. This translates into CASSQVVRDTEAFF.